This T cell receptor beta chain was retrieved from a study of T cells after posttransplantation cyclophosphamide. General observations from the study: After PTCy, TRB diversity resembled that of CNI/methotrexate controls. TRB overlap between skin or GI tissue T cells and blood was limited. Later post-transplant blood repertoires were often dominated by donor CD8+ memory clones.

Regarding this clone: Antigen unknown. Germline is not matched at one junction end, which may reflect a read error.

The CDR3 runs to 12 residues. Per germline, CDR1 SGHTA and CDR2 FQGNSA. Some clones are missing from TCRdb's copy, which holds only in-frame ones; the method was immunoSEQ multiplex PCR. The sample holds tens of thousands of clones, just over 85% seen once. The origin of this receptor is a young man with a blood cancer, CMV-positive, and with a related stem cell donor. The chain carries TRBV7-2 and TRBJ2-4; 9 nucleotides line up with TRBD1. Sequencing was done on a sample of PBMCs. The CDR3 nucleotides read TGTGCCAGCAGCTCAACAGGGGGCTGGCCGATATTC. Translating gives CASSSTGGWPIF. Using reference TRBV7-2 and TRBJ2-4 for the parts outside the CDR3, the full variable domain is GAGVSQSPSNKVTEKGKDVELRCDPISGHTALYWYRQSLGQGLEFLIYFQGNSAPDKSGLPSDRFSAERTGGSVSTLTIQRTQQEDSAVYLCASSSTGGWPIFGAGTRLSVL.